This T cell receptor beta chain stems from a study of T cell responses to AZD1222 COVID-19 vaccine. Produced via immunoSEQ multiplex PCR; TCRdb's table is partial and in-frame only. The sample lists nearly 110,000 clones, more than 70% occurring once. Trimming pared 1 base from V and 0 bases from J, leaving 9 bases between. CDR1 is LNHDA and CDR2 is SQIVND in the germline V gene (reference sequence). The CDR3 loop spans 15 amino acids. This rearrangement joins TRBV19 to TRBJ1-1; D unclear. This clonotype was obtained from an adult in good health. The sample here was peripheral blood, taken on day 0 of AZD1222 vaccination. In nucleotides, the CDR3 is TGTGCCAGTAGTATAGGACGGTGGATGAACACTGAAGCTTTCTTT. Translation gives CASSIGRWMNTEAFF.